The 14 T cell receptor beta chains listed next were all sequenced from one sample in a study of lymphopenia after photon versus proton radiotherapy. Profiled with immunoSEQ multiplex PCR; TCRdb holds only in-frame clones, not every one. This sample has under 35,000 clones, with approximately 80% found just once. The starting material was peripheral blood, obtained from a patient treated with proton-based radiotherapy. All receptors come from a woman aged 70-85 years with pancreatic cancer.

The rearrangement links TRBV28 to TRBJ1-3; D remains unclear. The CDR3 loop spans 16 amino acids. Germline V CDR1 and CDR2: MDHEN, SYDVKM. V was pared by 1 base and J by 1 base, with 11 bases between. CDR3 loop: CASSLYSLGSGNTIYF. The CDR3 DNA follows: TGTGCCAGCAGTTTATATAGTCTGGGGTCTGGAAACACCATATATTTT. Full variable domain (rest looked up from reference TRBV28 and TRBJ1-3): DVKVTQSSRYLVKRTGEKVFLECVQDMDHENMFWYRQDPGLGLRLIYFSYDVKMKEKGDIPEGYSVSREKKERFSLILESASTNQTSMYLCASSLYSLGSGNTIYFGEGSWLTVV.

This clone was observed a few times. The chain recombines TRBV19 with TRBJ2-7; D is perhaps TRBD1 or TRBD2 (5 bases each). The V and J ends lost 7 bases and 2 bases respectively, with 15 bases between them. The germline gives CDR1 LNHDA, CDR2 SQIVND (reference sequence). The length of the CDR3 is 14 residues. CDR3 sequence reads: CASTPGRQTYEQYF. In nucleotides, the CDR3 is TGTGCCAGTACTCCGGGACGCCAGACCTACGAGCAGTACTTC.

This sequence joins TRBV28 and TRBJ1-2, with no clear D. This CDR3 is built from 14 residues. Trimming shortened V by 6 bases and J by 4 bases, and 15 bases separated the two germline ends. The germline V gene encodes CDR1 MDHEN and CDR2 SYDVKM. DNA for the CDR3: TGTGCCAGCAGCTCCGGACGTGCGGCCTATGGCTACACCTTC. Amino acids: CASSSGRAAYGYTF.

This rearrangement joins TRBV4-3 to TRBJ2-1; 7 bases agree with TRBD2. V shed 5 bases, J shed 5 bases, and the junction held 9 bases outside the gene matches. The germline V gene encodes CDR1 LGHNA and CDR2 YSLEER. The CDR3 has 15 residues. DNA of the CDR3: TGCGCCAGCAGCACCATCCTAGCGGAGAACAATGAGCAGTTCTTC. Residues: CASSTILAENNEQFF.

The rearrangement joins TRBV6-1 to TRBJ2-7; D ambiguous. The V gene's germline CDR1 is MNHNS and CDR2 SASEGT. Trimming stripped 8 bases from V and 4 bases from J, with 9 bases between. This CDR3 is built from 11 residues. CDR3 sequence (DNA): TGTGCCAGCCGAATTCAATACGAGCAGTACTTC. Its translation: CASRIQYEQYF.

The rearrangement uses TRBV27 and TRBJ1-1; tentative D call: TRBD1 (5 bases). This CDR3 is built from 14 residues. The V gene's germline CDR1 is MNHEY and CDR2 SMNVEV (reference sequence). Trimming shortened V by 2 bases and J by 4 bases, and 11 bases separated the two germline ends. As DNA, the CDR3 is TGTGCCAGCAGTTTACTCCAGGGAATCACTGAAGCTTTCTTT. It is translated as CASSLLQGITEAFF.

This clone was observed a single time. The genes are TRBV28 and TRBJ2-7; 11 bases match TRBD2. This CDR3 contains 15 residues. V was pared by 8 bases and J by 3 bases, with 9 bases of the junction left unmatched. Germline CDR1 MDHEN, CDR2 SYDVKM. The CDR3 reads CASGTSGNTNYEQYF. In nucleotides, the CDR3 is TGTGCCAGCGGGACTAGCGGCAATACTAACTACGAGCAGTACTTC.

The V call is TRBV7-2, the J call TRBJ2-2, with 10 bases lining up with TRBD2. The CDR3 runs to 16 residues. Germline V gene data show CDR1 as SGHTA and CDR2 as FQGNSA. V was clipped by 4 bases and J by 3 bases; unmatched bases: 5. CDR3 in DNA: TGTGCCAGCAGCTCTGGGACTAGCGTTTACACCGGGGAGCTGTTTTTT. It specifies CASSSGTSVYTGELFF.

The rearrangement joins TRBV19 to TRBJ2-7; D might be TRBD2 (6 bases). Germline assignment: CDR1 LNHDA and CDR2 SQIVND (reference sequence). The CDR3 consists of 14 residues. V was pared by 6 bases and J by 1 base, with 13 bases between. CDR3 sequence: CASRAGPLSYEQYF. The CDR3 nucleotides read TGTGCCAGTAGGGCGGGGCCGCTTTCCTACGAGCAGTACTTC. Drawing the rest from reference TRBV19 and TRBJ2-7, the complete variable domain is DGGITQSPKYLFRKEGQNVTLSCEQNLNHDAMYWYRQDPGQGLRLIYYSQIVNDFQKGDIAEGYSVSREKKESFPLTVTSAQKNPTAFYLCASRAGPLSYEQYFGPGTRLTVT.

The V call is TRBV9, the J call TRBJ1-4; possible D gene TRBD1, 6 bases. This CDR3 region has 15 residues. Trimming shortened V by 2 bases and J by 3 bases, and 11 bases separated the two germline ends. The germline gives CDR1 SGDLS, CDR2 YYNGEE. The CDR3, as DNA: TGTGCCAGCAGCGTGGGGGCCGGGGCTAATGAAAAACTGTTTTTT. Translated: CASSVGAGANEKLFF.

The rearrangement joins TRBV11-3 to TRBJ1-4; D remains ambiguous. Trimming shortened V by 5 bases and J by 10 bases, and 23 bases separated the two germline ends. The germline CDR1 and CDR2 sequences are SGHNT and YENEEA. The CDR3 has 16 residues. This CDR3 reads CASSHQIPAGRGKLFF. CDR3 coding DNA: TGTGCCAGCAGCCACCAAATCCCGGCCGGGCGTGGAAAACTGTTTTTT.

This clone was detected a few times. The rearrangement uses TRBV7-2 and TRBJ2-2, with D perhaps matching TRBD2 (6 bases). V dropped 5 bases and J dropped 2 bases, with 12 bases sitting between them. Looked up from germline, CDR1 is SGHTA and CDR2 is FQGNSA. This CDR3 region has 15 residues. CDR3 sequence (DNA): TGTGCCAGCAGCATCGGGACTCGTAACACCGGGGAGCTGTTTTTT. Its protein is CASSIGTRNTGELFF.

In its sample, this clone was seen once. This chain connects TRBV9 to TRBJ1-4; D is uncertain. Per the germline V gene, CDR1 is SGDLS and CDR2 is YYNGEE. The V end lost 3 bases, the J end lost 0 bases, and 6 bases lay between the germline ends. This CDR3 has 14 residues. CDR3: CASSGTATNEKLFF. The CDR3 DNA is TGTGCCAGCAGCGGAACGGCAACTAATGAAAAACTGTTTTTT.

V gene TRBV7-8 combines with J gene TRBJ2-7; the match to TRBD1 covers 8 bases. Germline CDR1 SGHVS, CDR2 FQNEAQ. J lost 7 bases, V lost 4 bases, and 3 bases had no gene match. The length of the CDR3 is 12 residues. In nucleotides, the CDR3 is TGTGCCAGCAGCTCCACAGGGGGGGAGCAGTACTTC. It specifies CASSSTGGEQYF.